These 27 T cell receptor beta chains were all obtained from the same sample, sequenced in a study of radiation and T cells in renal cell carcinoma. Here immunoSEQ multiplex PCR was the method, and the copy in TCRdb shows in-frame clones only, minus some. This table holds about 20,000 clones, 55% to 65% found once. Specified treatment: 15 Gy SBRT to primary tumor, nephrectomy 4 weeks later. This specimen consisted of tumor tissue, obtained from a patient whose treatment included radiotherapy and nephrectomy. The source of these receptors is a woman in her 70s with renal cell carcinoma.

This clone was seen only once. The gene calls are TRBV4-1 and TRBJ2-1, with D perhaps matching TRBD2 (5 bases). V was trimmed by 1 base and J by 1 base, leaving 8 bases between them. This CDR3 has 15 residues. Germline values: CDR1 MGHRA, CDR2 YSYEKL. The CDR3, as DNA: TGCGCCAGCAGCCAAGGAGCGGTTTCCTACAATGAGCAGTTCTTC. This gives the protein CASSQGAVSYNEQFF.

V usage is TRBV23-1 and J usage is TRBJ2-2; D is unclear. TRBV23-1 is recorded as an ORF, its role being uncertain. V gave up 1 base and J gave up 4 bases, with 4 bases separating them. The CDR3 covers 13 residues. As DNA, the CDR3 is TGCGCCAGCAGTCAATACAGCACCGGGGAGCTGTTTTTT. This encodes CASSQYSTGELFF.

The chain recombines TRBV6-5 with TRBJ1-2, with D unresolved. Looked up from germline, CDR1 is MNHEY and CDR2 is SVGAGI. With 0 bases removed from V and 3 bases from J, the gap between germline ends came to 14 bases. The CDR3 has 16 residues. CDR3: CASSYSGSTADYGYTF. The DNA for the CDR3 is TGTGCCAGCAGTTACTCCGGCAGTACCGCTGACTATGGCTACACCTTC.

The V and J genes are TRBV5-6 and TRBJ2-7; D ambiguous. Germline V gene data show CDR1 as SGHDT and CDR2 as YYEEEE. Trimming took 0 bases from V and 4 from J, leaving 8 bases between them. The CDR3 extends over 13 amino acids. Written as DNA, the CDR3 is TGTGCCAGCAGCTTGGCGAACAGATACGAGCAGTACTTC. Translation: CASSLANRYEQYF.

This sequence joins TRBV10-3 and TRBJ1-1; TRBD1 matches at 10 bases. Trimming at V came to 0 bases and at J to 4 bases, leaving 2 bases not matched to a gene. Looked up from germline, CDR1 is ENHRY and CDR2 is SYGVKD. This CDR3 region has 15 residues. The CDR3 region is CAISESTGGVTEAFF. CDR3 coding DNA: TGTGCCATCAGTGAGTCGACAGGGGGCGTCACTGAAGCTTTCTTT.

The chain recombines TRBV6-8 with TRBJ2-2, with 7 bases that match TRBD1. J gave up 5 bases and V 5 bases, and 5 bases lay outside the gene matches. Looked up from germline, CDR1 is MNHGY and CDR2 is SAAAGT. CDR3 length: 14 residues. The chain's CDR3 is CASSPTGPTGELFF. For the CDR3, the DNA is TGTGCCAGCAGTCCGACAGGGCCGACCGGGGAGCTGTTTTTT.

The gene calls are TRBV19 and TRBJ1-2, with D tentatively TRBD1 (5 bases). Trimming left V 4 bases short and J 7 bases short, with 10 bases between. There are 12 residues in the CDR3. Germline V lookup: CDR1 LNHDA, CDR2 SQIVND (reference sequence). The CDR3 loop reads CASSTGWAGYTF. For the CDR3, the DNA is TGTGCCAGTAGTACAGGGTGGGCTGGCTACACCTTC.

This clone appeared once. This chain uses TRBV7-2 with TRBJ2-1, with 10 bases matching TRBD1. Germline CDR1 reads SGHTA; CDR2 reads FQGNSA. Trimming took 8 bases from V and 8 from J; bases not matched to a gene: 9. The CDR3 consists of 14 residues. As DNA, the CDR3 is TGTGCCAGCCTCCTCCAGACAGGGGGCTATGAGCAGTTCTTC. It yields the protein CASLLQTGGYEQFF.

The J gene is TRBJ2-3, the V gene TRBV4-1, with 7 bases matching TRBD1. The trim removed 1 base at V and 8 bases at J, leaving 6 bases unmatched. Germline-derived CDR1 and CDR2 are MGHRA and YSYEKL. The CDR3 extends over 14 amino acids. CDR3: CASSQVPGQFTQYF. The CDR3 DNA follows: TGCGCCAGCAGCCAAGTCCCGGGACAGTTTACGCAGTATTTT.

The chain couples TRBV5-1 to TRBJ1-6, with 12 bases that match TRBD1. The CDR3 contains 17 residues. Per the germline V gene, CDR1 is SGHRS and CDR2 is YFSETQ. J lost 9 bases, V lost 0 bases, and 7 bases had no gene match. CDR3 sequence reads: CASSLAGTGGASSPLHF. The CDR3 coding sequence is TGCGCCAGCAGCTTGGCCGGGACAGGGGGCGCGAGTTCACCCCTCCACTTT.

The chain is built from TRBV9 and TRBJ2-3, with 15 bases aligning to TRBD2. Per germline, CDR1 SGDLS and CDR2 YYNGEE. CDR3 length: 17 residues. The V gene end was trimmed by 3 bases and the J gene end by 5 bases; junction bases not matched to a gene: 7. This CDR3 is CASSAGTSGGYEDTQYF. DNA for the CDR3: TGTGCCAGCAGCGCCGGGACTAGCGGGGGGTATGAAGATACGCAGTATTTT.

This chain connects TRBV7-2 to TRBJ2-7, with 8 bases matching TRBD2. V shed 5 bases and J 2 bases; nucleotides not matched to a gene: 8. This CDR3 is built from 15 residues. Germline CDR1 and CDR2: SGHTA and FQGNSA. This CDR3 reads CASSPSGGHTYEQYF. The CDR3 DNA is TGTGCCAGCAGCCCCAGCGGGGGCCATACCTACGAGCAGTACTTC.

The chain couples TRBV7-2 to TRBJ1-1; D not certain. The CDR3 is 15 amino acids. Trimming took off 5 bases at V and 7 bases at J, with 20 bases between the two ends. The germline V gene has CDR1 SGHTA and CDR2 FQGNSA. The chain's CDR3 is CASSRESASGYEAFF. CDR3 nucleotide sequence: TGTGCCAGCAGCCGCGAAAGCGCCAGTGGCTATGAAGCTTTCTTT.

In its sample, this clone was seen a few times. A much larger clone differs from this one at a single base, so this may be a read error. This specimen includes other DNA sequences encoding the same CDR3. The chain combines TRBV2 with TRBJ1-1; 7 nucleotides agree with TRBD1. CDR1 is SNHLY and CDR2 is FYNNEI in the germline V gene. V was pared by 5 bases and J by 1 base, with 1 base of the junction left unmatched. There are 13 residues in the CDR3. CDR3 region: CASSRDRNTEAFF. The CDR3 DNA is TGTGCCAGCAGTCGGGACAGGAACACTGAAGCTTTCTTT.

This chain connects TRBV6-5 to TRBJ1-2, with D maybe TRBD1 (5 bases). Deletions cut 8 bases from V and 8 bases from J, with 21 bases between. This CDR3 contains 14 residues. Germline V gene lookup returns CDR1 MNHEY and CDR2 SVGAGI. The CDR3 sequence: CASGQTESSGGYTF. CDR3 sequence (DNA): TGTGCCAGCGGGCAGACCGAGTCTTCAGGGGGCTACACCTTC.

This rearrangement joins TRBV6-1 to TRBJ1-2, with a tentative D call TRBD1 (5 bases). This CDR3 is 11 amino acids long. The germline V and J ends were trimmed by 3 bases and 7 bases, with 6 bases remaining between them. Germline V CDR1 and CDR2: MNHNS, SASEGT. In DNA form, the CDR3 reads TGTGCCAGCAGTGAGGGGCTTGGCTACACCTTC. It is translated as CASSEGLGYTF.

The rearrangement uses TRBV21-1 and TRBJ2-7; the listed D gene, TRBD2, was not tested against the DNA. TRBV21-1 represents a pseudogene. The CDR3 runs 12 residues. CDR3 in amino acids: CASRSTVHEQYF. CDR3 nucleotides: TGTGCCAGCAGAAGCACTGTCCACGAGCAGTACTTC.

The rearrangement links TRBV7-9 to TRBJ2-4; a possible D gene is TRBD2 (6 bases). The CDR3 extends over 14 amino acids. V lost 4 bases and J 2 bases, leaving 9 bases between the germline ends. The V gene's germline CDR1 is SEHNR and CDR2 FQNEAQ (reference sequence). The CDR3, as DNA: TGTGCCAGCAGCTCGGCGGGACCCAAAAACATTCAGTACTTC. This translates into CASSSAGPKNIQYF.

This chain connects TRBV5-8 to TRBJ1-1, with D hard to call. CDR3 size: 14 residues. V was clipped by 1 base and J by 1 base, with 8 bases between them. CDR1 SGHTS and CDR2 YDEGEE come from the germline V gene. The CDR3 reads CASSLFAGNTEAFF. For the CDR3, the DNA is TGTGCCAGCAGCTTGTTCGCGGGGAACACTGAAGCTTTCTTT. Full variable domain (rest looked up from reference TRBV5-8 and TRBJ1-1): EAGVTQSPTHLIKTRGQQATLRCSPISGHTSVYWYQQALGLGLQFLLWYDEGEERNRGNFPPRFSGRQFPNYSSELNVNALELEDSALYLCASSLFAGNTEAFFGQGTRLTVV.

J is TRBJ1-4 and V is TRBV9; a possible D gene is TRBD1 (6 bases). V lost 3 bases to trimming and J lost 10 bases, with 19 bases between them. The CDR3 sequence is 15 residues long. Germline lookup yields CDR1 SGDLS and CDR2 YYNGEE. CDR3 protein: CASSAPGYREGKLFF. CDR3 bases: TGTGCCAGCAGCGCCCCCGGGTACAGGGAGGGAAAACTGTTTTTT.

CDR3 in DNA: TGTGCCAGCAGTGAAGTTAGAACGGAGGGGGGCTACACCTTC. Its protein is CASSEVRTEGGYTF. The rearrangement joins TRBV6-1 to TRBJ1-2, with a weak D call TRBD1 (5 bases). This CDR3 is built from 14 residues. Per germline, CDR1 MNHNS and CDR2 SASEGT. The V end was cut by 1 base, the J end by 8 bases, with 14 bases between.

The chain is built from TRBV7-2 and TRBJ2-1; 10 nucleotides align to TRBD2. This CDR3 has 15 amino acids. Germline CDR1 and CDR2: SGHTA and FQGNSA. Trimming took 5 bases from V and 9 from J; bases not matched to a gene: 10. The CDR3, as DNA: TGTGCCAGCAGCACAGGACTAGCGGCTCTCGGTGAGCAGTTCTTC. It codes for CASSTGLAALGEQFF.

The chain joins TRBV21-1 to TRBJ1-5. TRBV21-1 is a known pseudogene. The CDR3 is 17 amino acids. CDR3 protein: CASSCHQWGNSNQPQHF. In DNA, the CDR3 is TGTGCCAGCAGCTGTCACCAGTGGGGAAATAGCAATCAGCCCCAGCATTTT.

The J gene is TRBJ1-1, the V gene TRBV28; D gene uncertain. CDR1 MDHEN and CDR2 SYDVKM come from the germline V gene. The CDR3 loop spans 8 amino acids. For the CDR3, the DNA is TGTGCGGTCACTGAAGCTTTCTTT. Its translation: CAVTEAFF.

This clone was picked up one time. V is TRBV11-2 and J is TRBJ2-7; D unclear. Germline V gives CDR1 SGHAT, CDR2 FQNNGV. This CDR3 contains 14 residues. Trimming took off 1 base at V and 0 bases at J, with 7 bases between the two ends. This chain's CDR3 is CASSLGASSYEQYF. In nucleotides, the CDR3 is TGTGCCAGCAGCTTAGGGGCTAGCTCCTACGAGCAGTACTTC.

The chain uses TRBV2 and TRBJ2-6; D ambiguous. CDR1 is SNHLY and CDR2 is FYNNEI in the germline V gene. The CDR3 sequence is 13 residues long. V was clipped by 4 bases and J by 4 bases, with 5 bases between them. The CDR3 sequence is CASSGTGANVLTF. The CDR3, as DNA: TGTGCCAGCAGTGGGACCGGGGCCAACGTCCTGACTTTC.

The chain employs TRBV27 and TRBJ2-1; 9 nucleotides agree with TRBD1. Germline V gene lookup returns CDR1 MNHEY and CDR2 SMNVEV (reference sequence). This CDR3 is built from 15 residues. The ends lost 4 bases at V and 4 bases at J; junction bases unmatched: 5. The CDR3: CASSSGQGWYNEQFF. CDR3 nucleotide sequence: TGTGCCAGCAGTTCCGGACAGGGGTGGTACAATGAGCAGTTCTTC.